Each of the 2 T cell receptor beta chains below was sequenced from the same sample in a study of shared clonotypes between healthy human individuals. Here immunoSEQ multiplex PCR was the method, and the copy in TCRdb shows in-frame clones only, minus some. The sample holds about 1,800,000 clones, about 95% seen once. Cells designated naive CD8 were CD45RO-negative and were positively selected for CCR7, with terminally differentiated effector memory CD45RA+ cells excluded. What was sequenced was naive CD8+ T cells sorted from blood. Receptors originate from a man aged 18-30 years in good health.

V and J are TRBV11-3 and TRBJ2-1; 9 nucleotides match TRBD2. Germline CDR1 is SGHNT and CDR2 is YENEEA. V was clipped by 4 bases and J by 4 bases; unmatched bases: 11. The CDR3 has 17 residues. This CDR3 reads CASSYWASGEQYNEQFF. The CDR3 DNA follows: TGTGCCAGCAGCTATTGGGCTAGCGGGGAGCAATACAATGAGCAGTTCTTC.

The chain has TRBV2 and TRBJ2-3; 10 bases fit TRBD2. Germline trimming cut 6 bases from V and 0 bases from J; bases unmatched to any gene: 12. The CDR3 has 18 residues. Looked up from germline, CDR1 is SNHLY and CDR2 is FYNNEI. The CDR3 protein is CASSGLADGTYSTDTQYF. The CDR3 DNA reads TGTGCCAGCAGCGGACTAGCGGACGGGACGTATAGCACAGATACGCAGTATTTT.